Included here is one T cell receptor beta chain sequence, with context. Its matching antigen is unknown. These data belong to a study of Ad26.COV2.S vaccination and SARS-CoV-2 variants. Study-level points and caveats: Reported findings describe substantial breadth in spike-specific CD8+ and CD4+ T cell responses following vaccination.

Repertoires were generated with immunoSEQ multiplex PCR, while TCRdb's copy carries only in-frame clones and drops some. The top ten hold 1.5% to 2% of the sample, which has hundreds of thousands of clones, roughly 90% seen once. Specified treatment: over 15 received Ad26.COV2.S at low or high dose, single or two shots; 5 received placebo; per-sample allocation not given. At day 63 after the first vaccine or placebo injection, samples were drawn. An 18-55-year-old adult in Boston served as donor. The receptor comes from a person aged 18-65 years who received the Ad26.COV2.S COVID-19 vaccine or a placebo. Source: peripheral blood, taken in a trial of Ad26.COV2.S vaccine versus placebo.

CDR3 in amino acids: CATSVPLAGAYNEQFF. The CDR3 nucleotides read TGTGCCACCAGTGTCCCCCTAGCGGGGGCCTACAATGAGCAGTTCTTC. The gene calls are TRBV24-1 and TRBJ2-1; TRBD2 matches at 10 bases. J gave up 2 bases and V 5 bases, and 5 bases lay outside the gene matches. Germline V gives CDR1 KGHDR, CDR2 SFDVKD. The CDR3 has 16 amino acids.